Shown below are 22 T cell receptor beta chains from a single sample sequenced in a study of T cell responses to AZD1222 COVID-19 vaccine (dated by TCRdb to the early 2020s). The library was produced with the immunoSEQ multiplex PCR assay. Imported from immuneACCESS, the table was reduced by TCRdb to in-frame sequences with V and J called. These copies leave out some clones; in studies compared against another copy, an unresolved V gene accounts for under half, and the cause of the remainder is not known. The sample data list approximately 150,000 clones, and around 92% of these were observed just once. Of the sample, about 1.5% falls within the top ten clones. What this sample's time point label stands for: baseline before first vaccination. The sample consisted of peripheral blood, taken on day 0 of AZD1222 vaccination. The source of these receptors is an adult in good health.

The J gene is TRBJ1-3, the V gene TRBV7-9; D not resolved. The V end lost 2 bases, the J end lost 0 bases, and 8 bases lay between the germline ends. The CDR3 consists of 15 residues. Germline V gene sequence: CDR1 SEHNR, CDR2 FQNEAQ (reference sequence). CDR3 bases: TGTGCCAGCAGCTTACGCGGCTCCTCTGGAAACACCATATATTTT. It yields the protein CASSLRGSSGNTIYF.

The rearrangement joins TRBV18 to TRBJ1-4, with 9 bases matching TRBD1. From germline, CDR1 is KGHSH and CDR2 LQKENI. The CDR3 spans 15 residues. J gave up 5 bases and V 2 bases, and 3 bases lay outside the gene matches. CDR3: CASSPSGTGNEKLFF. CDR3 DNA: TGTGCCAGCTCACCATCCGGGACAGGGAATGAAAAACTGTTTTTT.

This chain connects TRBV19 to TRBJ2-2; either TRBD1 or TRBD2 may supply D (5 bases each). Germline assignment: CDR1 LNHDA and CDR2 SQIVND (reference sequence). The CDR3 spans 15 residues. V dropped 6 bases and J dropped 1 base, with 12 bases sitting between them. The CDR3 region has the DNA TGTGCCAGTAGCGTCCCGGGACGGAACACCGGGGAGCTGTTTTTT. Translation: CASSVPGRNTGELFF.

This chain joins TRBV5-1 and TRBJ1-2; maybe TRBD1 (6 bases). Trimming removed 1 base at V and 6 bases at J, with 10 bases between. CDR3 length: 13 amino acids. Germline-derived CDR1 and CDR2 are SGHRS and YFSETQ. This chain's CDR3 is CASSLSGEDGYTF. CDR3 bases: TGCGCCAGCAGCTTGTCAGGGGAGGATGGCTACACCTTC.

The chain uses TRBV2 and TRBJ2-1; no clear D gene. Germline CDR1 and CDR2: SNHLY and FYNNEI. The CDR3 consists of 12 residues. V lost 5 bases and J lost 5, with 7 bases in between. The CDR3 spells CASSTRNNEQFF. The CDR3 coding sequence is TGTGCCAGCAGTACGAGGAACAATGAGCAGTTCTTC.

The V gene is TRBV27, the J gene TRBJ2-3; 7 nucleotides line up with TRBD2. The ends lost 7 bases at V and 5 bases at J; junction bases unmatched: 15. The CDR3 is 16 amino acids. Germline CDR1 is MNHEY and CDR2 is SMNVEV (reference sequence). The CDR3, as DNA: TGTGCCAGCACAACCCTCGGGGCAGGGAGGGGAGATACGCAGTATTTT. It specifies CASTTLGAGRGDTQYF.

This chain joins TRBV30 and TRBJ1-1, with 7 bases lining up with TRBD1. With V trimmed by 7 bases and J by 0 bases, 11 bases remained unmatched. The CDR3 is 15 amino acids. Germline assignment: CDR1 GTSNPN and CDR2 SVGIG (reference sequence). The CDR3 here is CALSTGMPMNTEAFF. CDR3 DNA sequence: TGTGCCTTATCGACAGGGATGCCCATGAACACTGAAGCTTTCTTT. The full variable domain, with the rest looked up from reference TRBV30 and TRBJ1-1, is SQTIHQWPATLVQPVGSPLSLECTVEGTSNPNLYWYRQAAGRGLQLLFYSVGIGQISSEVPQNLSASRPQDRQFILSSKKLLLSDSGFYLCALSTGMPMNTEAFFGQGTRLTVV.

V gene TRBV18 combines with J gene TRBJ2-7, with no clear D. V lost 0 bases and J lost 6, with 9 bases in between. The CDR3 spans 13 residues. CDR1 and CDR2 (germline): KGHSH, LQKENI. CDR3 amino acids: CASSPPMNPEQYF. The CDR3 region has the DNA TGTGCCAGCTCACCACCTATGAACCCCGAGCAGTACTTC.

This clone was counted a single time. This chain links TRBV2 with TRBJ1-1; D remains unclear. V dropped 3 bases and J dropped 0 bases, with 5 bases sitting between them. This CDR3 spans 13 amino acids. CDR1 and CDR2 from the germline V gene are SNHLY and FYNNEI. The CDR3 sequence: CASSDRVNTEAFF. CDR3 sequence (DNA): TGTGCCAGCAGTGACAGAGTGAACACTGAAGCTTTCTTT.

This chain links TRBV6-5 with TRBJ1-6; D remains unclear. The CDR3 consists of 15 residues. V gave up 5 bases and J gave up 6 bases, with 14 bases separating them. Germline CDR1 is MNHEY and CDR2 is SVGAGI. The CDR3 loop reads CASSQTGRFNSPLHF. Written as DNA, the CDR3 is TGTGCCAGCAGTCAAACCGGACGGTTTAATTCACCCCTCCACTTT.

This clone was found once. The chain joins TRBV5-1 to TRBJ1-3; perhaps TRBD1 as D (6 bases). The length of the CDR3 is 14 residues. Trimming took 1 base from V and 4 from J, leaving 9 bases between them. CDR1 and CDR2 from the germline V gene are SGHRS and YFSETQ. The CDR3 loop is CASSLTTGGNTIYF. In nucleotides, the CDR3 is TGCGCCAGCAGCTTGACGACAGGCGGAAACACCATATATTTT.

The CDR3 loop is CASSHPKDTLDTGELFF. CDR3 DNA sequence: TGTGCCAGCAGCCACCCCAAGGACACACTAGACACCGGGGAGCTGTTTTTT. V gene TRBV14 combines with J gene TRBJ2-2, with D tentatively TRBD1 or TRBD2 (5 bases each). The CDR3 loop spans 17 amino acids. V was trimmed by 3 bases and J by 3 bases, leaving 17 bases between them. CDR1 and CDR2 from the germline V gene are SGHDN and FVKESK.

The chain carries TRBV6-5 and TRBJ2-3; D not resolved. V shed 7 bases and J shed 1 base, with 12 bases lying between them. The germline V gene encodes CDR1 MNHEY and CDR2 SVGAGI. The CDR3 totals 14 residues. For the CDR3, the DNA is TGTGCCAGCAATAGGGCAGCCCGCACAGATACGCAGTATTTT. Its protein is CASNRAARTDTQYF.

The V call is TRBV5-1, the J call TRBJ2-5; TRBD2 agrees at 14 bases. Germline assignment: CDR1 SGHRS and CDR2 YFSETQ. The CDR3 runs to 17 residues. The V and J ends lost 3 bases and 2 bases, in that order; junction bases with no gene match: 6. CDR3 residues: CASSWGTSGGLQETQYF. The CDR3 DNA sequence: TGCGCCAGCAGCTGGGGGACTAGCGGGGGATTACAAGAGACCCAGTACTTC.

The genes are TRBV19 and TRBJ2-1; a weak D match, TRBD2 (6 bases). Trimming took 7 bases from V and 4 from J, leaving 17 bases between them. CDR1 and CDR2 from the germline V gene are LNHDA and SQIVND (reference sequence). The CDR3 totals 15 residues. This chain's CDR3 is CASTPPGGPYNEQFF. DNA for the CDR3: TGTGCCAGTACTCCCCCCGGAGGGCCGTACAATGAGCAGTTCTTC.

V gene TRBV7-2 combines with J gene TRBJ1-4, with 7 bases matching TRBD1. The CDR3 runs 15 residues. Per the germline V gene, CDR1 is SGHTA and CDR2 is FQGNSA. The J segment lost 7 bases and the V segment lost 4 bases, leaving 9 bases of the junction unmatched. The DNA for the CDR3 is TGTGCCAGCAGCTCCCAGGGGGGGGTCGGTGAAAAACTGTTTTTT. This gives the protein CASSSQGGVGEKLFF.

J is TRBJ2-7 and V is TRBV27; TRBD1 matches 9 bases. CDR1 and CDR2 from the germline V gene are MNHEY and SMNVEV (reference sequence). This CDR3 is 16 amino acids long. After removal of 5 bases from V and 5 bases from J, the junction contained 13 bases not matched to a gene. CDR3 amino acids: CASSITPGQGSHEQYF. CDR3 sequence (DNA): TGTGCCAGCAGTATTACCCCGGGACAGGGATCCCACGAGCAGTACTTC.

The V call is TRBV6-5, the J call TRBJ2-5; the D gene is possibly TRBD1 (6 bases). The CDR3 extends over 13 amino acids. V lost 5 bases and J 7 bases, leaving 14 bases between the germline ends. CDR1 is MNHEY and CDR2 is SVGAGI in the germline V gene. The CDR3 is CASSPRQAGTQYF. CDR3 bases: TGTGCCAGCAGTCCACGACAGGCGGGGACCCAGTACTTC.

This rearrangement joins TRBV7-3 to TRBJ2-1; D may be TRBD1 (6 bases). The CDR3 is made up of 14 amino acids. Germline values: CDR1 SGHTA, CDR2 FQGTGA. V lost 5 bases and J 3 bases, leaving 11 bases between the germline ends. Here the CDR3 reads CASSPRTDYNEQFF. The CDR3 DNA reads as TGTGCCAGCAGCCCCAGGACAGACTACAATGAGCAGTTCTTC.

The chain combines TRBV28 with TRBJ2-1; the D gene is possibly TRBD2 (6 bases). V dropped 8 bases and J dropped 2 bases, with 25 bases sitting between them. CDR1 and CDR2 from the germline V gene are MDHEN and SYDVKM. This CDR3 comprises 18 residues. CDR3 in DNA: TGTGCCAGCTTAGGGCGGGACCCCCTTTTCGGGGCCTACAATGAGCAGTTCTTC. This sequence encodes CASLGRDPLFGAYNEQFF.

This chain links TRBV18 with TRBJ2-3; D possibly corresponds to TRBD1 (5 bases). The CDR3 loop spans 15 amino acids. V lost 0 bases to trimming and J lost 4 bases, with 11 bases between them. Germline CDR1 KGHSH, CDR2 LQKENI. The CDR3 DNA reads as TGTGCCAGCTCACCACCAGGGGTATTTGCAGATACGCAGTATTTT. It encodes CASSPPGVFADTQYF.

This clone qualifies as medium-sized. The chain couples TRBV19 to TRBJ1-4, with TRBD1 matching 10 bases. The CDR3 covers 14 residues. The V gene's germline CDR1 is LNHDA and CDR2 SQIVND (reference sequence). Unmatched junction bases numbered 5, after V lost 6 bases and J lost 7 bases. CDR3 sequence: CASSAGTGVEKLFF. In DNA, the CDR3 is TGTGCCAGTAGCGCCGGGACAGGGGTTGAAAAACTGTTTTTT.